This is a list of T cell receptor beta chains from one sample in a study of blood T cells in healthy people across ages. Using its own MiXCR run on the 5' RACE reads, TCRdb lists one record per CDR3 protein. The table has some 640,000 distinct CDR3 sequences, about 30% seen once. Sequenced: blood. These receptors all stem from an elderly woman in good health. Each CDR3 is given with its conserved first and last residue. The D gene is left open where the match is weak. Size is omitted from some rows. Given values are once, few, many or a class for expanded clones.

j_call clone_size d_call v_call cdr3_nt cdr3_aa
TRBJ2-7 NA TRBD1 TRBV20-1 TGCAGTGCTAGAGGGATAGGACAGGGGATAGGCGACGAGCAGTACTTC CSARGIGQGIGDEQYF
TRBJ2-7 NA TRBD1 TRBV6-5 TGTGCCAGCAGTTTTGGACAGGGGTATGACTACGAGCAGTACTTC CASSFGQGYDYEQYF
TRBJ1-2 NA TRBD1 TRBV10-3 TGTGCCAGCAGGGATGGACAGGGTGTAGGCTACACCTTC CASRDGQGVGYTF
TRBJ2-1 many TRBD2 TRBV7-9 TGTGCCAGCAGTCAACAGAGGACTAGTCCTTACAATGAGCAGTTCTTC CASSQQRTSPYNEQFF
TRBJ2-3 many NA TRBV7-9 TGTGCCAGCAGCTTAGCGGACACCACAGATACGCAGTATTTT CASSLADTTDTQYF
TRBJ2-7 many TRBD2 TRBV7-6 TGTGCCAGCAGTCCTAGCGGGGCTACCTCCTACGAGCAGTACTTC CASSPSGATSYEQYF
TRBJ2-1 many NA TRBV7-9 TGTGCCAGCAGCTTCGGCGGGGGCATGAATGAGAATGAGCAGTTCTTC CASSFGGGMNENEQFF
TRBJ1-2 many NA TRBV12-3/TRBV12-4 TGTGCCAGCAGTTTATATAACTATGGCTACACCTTC CASSLYNYGYTF
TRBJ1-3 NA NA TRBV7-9 TGTGCCAGCGTCAGGGAGTCGGGAAACACCATATATTTT CASVRESGNTIYF
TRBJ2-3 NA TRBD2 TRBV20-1 TGCAGTGCTAGAGCTAGCGGGAGAGGGTGGGCAGATACGCAGTATTTT CSARASGRGWADTQYF
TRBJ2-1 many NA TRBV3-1 TGTGCCAGCAGCCAAGCCCCCCTGGGAGAGCAGTTCTTC CASSQAPLGEQFF
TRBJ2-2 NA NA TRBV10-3 TGTGCCATCGGGGAGCGGGCGAACACCGGGGAGCGGTTTTTT CAIGERANTGERFF
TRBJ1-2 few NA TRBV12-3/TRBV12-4 TGTGCCAGCAGTTTAAGTTCGGGTGGAAACTATGGCTACACCTTC CASSLSSGGNYGYTF
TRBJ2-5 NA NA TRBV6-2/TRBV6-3 TGTGCCAGCAGTGACTGGACAGAAAGCAATGAGCGGTACTTC CASSDWTESNERYF
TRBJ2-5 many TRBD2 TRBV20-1 TGCAGTGGACGGGACCCGAGAAGCGGGGGACAAGAGACCCAGTACTTC CSGRDPRSGGQETQYF
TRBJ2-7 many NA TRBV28 TGTGCCACCCTAACTAGCCGGTGGTCTGGCGAGCAGTACTTC CATLTSRWSGEQYF
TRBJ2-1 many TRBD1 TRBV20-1 TGCAGTGCTCCCCGGACAGGGTCTGGGAATTACAATGAGCAGTTCTTC CSAPRTGSGNYNEQFF
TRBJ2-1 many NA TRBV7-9 TGTGCCAGCAGCTTAATACGAGATGAGCAGTTCTTC CASSLIRDEQFF
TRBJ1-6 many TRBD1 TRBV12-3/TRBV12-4 TGTGCCAGCAGCCTGACAGGGGGTTATTCACCCCTCCACTTT CASSLTGGYSPLHF
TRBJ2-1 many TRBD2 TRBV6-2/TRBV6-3 TGTGCCAGCAGTCGCGCCGCTCTAGCGGGGCCCTACAATGAGCAGTTCTTC CASSRAALAGPYNEQFF
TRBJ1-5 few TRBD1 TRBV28 TGTGCCAGCAGTTTAGAGCCCAGGGGACAGCAGCCCCAGCATTTT CASSLEPRGQQPQHF
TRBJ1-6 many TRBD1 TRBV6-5 TGTGCCAGCAGCCGCCAAGGACAGGGGGCTTCACCCCTCCACTTT CASSRQGQGASPLHF
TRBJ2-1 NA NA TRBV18 TGTGCCAGCTCACCCACAGGGTTCGGTGAGCAGTTCTTC CASSPTGFGEQFF
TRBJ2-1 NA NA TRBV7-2 TGTGCCACCACCAAGGGGGGTGAGCAGTTCTTC CATTKGGEQFF
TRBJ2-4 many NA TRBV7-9 TGTGCCAGCAGCTTAGGGACGGGCCGCGACATTCAGTACTTC CASSLGTGRDIQYF
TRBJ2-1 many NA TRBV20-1 TGCAGTGCTAGAGATGGGACTGCCCCTCACAATGAGCAGTTCTTC CSARDGTAPHNEQFF
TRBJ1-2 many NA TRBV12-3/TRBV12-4 TGTGCCAGCAGTTTAAGAGGGGGGGTTCATGGCTACACCTTC CASSLRGGVHGYTF
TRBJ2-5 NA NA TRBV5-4 TGTGCCAGCAGCTTTTATCAGGGGATGGAGACCCAGTACTTC CASSFYQGMETQYF
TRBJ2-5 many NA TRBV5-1 TGCGCCAGCAGCTTGCCGGGGACGGAGACCCAGTACTTC CASSLPGTETQYF
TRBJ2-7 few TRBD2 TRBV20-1 TGCAGTGCTAGAGACCCAGGGACTAGCCGGGAGCAGTACTTC CSARDPGTSREQYF
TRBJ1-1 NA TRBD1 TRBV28 TGTGCCAGCAGTTTTCCCTCAGTCCGGGACAGAGAAATTGAAGCTTTCTTT CASSFPSVRDREIEAFF
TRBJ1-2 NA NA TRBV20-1 TGCAGTGCCATGGCAGGGGATATCTATGGCTACACCTTC CSAMAGDIYGYTF
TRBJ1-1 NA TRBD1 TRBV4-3 TGCGCCAGCAGCCAAGCCCACAGGGGGAACACTGAAGCTTTCTTT CASSQAHRGNTEAFF
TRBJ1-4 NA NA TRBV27 TGTGCCTGCAGTCCTACATGGGTAGGGGAAAAACTGTTTTTT CACSPTWVGEKLFF
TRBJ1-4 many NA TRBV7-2 TGTGCCAGCAGTCAAAACCCAGGGGTTAATGAAAAACTGTTTTTT CASSQNPGVNEKLFF
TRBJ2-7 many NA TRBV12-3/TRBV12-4 TGTGCCAGCAGTTTGTTCGGGTGGGACTACGAGCAGTACTTC CASSLFGWDYEQYF
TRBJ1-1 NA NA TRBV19 TGTGCCAGTATATTGGGGAGCGGTATGAACACTGAAGCTTTCTTT CASILGSGMNTEAFF
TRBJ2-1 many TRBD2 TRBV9 TGTGCCAGCAGCGCCCCCGCGGGGGGCAATGAGCAGTTCTTC CASSAPAGGNEQFF
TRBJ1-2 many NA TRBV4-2 TGTGCCAGCAGCCAAGAAAGCAGGCAGAACTATGGCTACACCTTC CASSQESRQNYGYTF
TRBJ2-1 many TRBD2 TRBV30 TGTGCCTGGAGTGTACTAGCGGGGGGTTACAATGAGCAGTTCTTC CAWSVLAGGYNEQFF
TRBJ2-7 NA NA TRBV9 TGTGCCAGCAGCGTAGATCCCTCGGTACCCTCCCACGAGCAGTACTTC CASSVDPSVPSHEQYF
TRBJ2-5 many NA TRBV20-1 TGCAGTGCTACCCCGCAAGAGACCCAGTACTTC CSATPQETQYF
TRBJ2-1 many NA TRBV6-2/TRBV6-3 TGTGCCAGCACCTATCAGGTTGGGGTCGGGCAGTTCTTC CASTYQVGVGQFF
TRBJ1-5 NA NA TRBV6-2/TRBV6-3 TGTGCCAGCTCCATTAGAGAGGGGAGAAACCAGCATTTT CASSIREGRNQHF
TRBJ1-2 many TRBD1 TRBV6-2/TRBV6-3 TGTGCCAGCAGGGAAACTGGGACAGCGACTAACTATGGCTACACCTTC CASRETGTATNYGYTF
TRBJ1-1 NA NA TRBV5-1 TGCGCCAGCAGCTTGGATGGGCAGGGTGTAGAAGCTTTCTTT CASSLDGQGVEAFF
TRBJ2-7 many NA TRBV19 TGTGCTAGCAGCTTGTTGGCAGGGGCCTCCTACGAGCAGTACTTC CASSLLAGASYEQYF
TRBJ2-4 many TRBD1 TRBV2 TGTGCCAGCAGGGGACAGGCAAACATTCAGTACTTC CASRGQANIQYF
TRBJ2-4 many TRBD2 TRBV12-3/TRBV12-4 TGTGCCAGTGGGGGGGCTAGCGGGGGAGCCAAAAACATTCAGTACTTC CASGGASGGAKNIQYF
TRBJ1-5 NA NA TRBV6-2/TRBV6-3 TGTGCCGGCAGTTACCTCAACCCGAGCAATCAGCCCCAGCATTTT CAGSYLNPSNQPQHF
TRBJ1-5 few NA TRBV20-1 TGCAGTGCTAGAAGTGGGGGGGGTGGTGGCAATCAGCCCCAGCATTTT CSARSGGGGGNQPQHF
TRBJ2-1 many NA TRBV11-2 TGTGCCAGCAGCCCCGGAGGGGGCGGCAGGGCCCGGAATGAGCAGTTCTTC CASSPGGGGRARNEQFF
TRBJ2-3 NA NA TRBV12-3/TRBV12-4 TGTGCCAGCAGTTTAGGGACAGTTGGCACGGATACGCAGTATTTT CASSLGTVGTDTQYF
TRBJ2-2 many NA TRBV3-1 TGTGCCAGCAGCCATCCCGGGGAGCTGTTTTTT CASSHPGELFF
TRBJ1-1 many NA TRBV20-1 TGCAGTGCTTTCGAAGCTTTCTTT CSAFEAFF
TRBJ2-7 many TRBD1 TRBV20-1 TGCAGTGCTAGAGGGGGACAGGAGCACGAGCAGTACTTC CSARGGQEHEQYF
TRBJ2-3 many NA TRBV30 TGTGCCTCCTCGGAATTCTCAGATACGCAGTATTTT CASSEFSDTQYF
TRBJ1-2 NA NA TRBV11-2 TGTGCCAGCAGCTTAGATCGACGGGGAGGCCGCTATGGCTACACCTTC CASSLDRRGGRYGYTF
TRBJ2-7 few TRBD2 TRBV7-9 TGTGCCAGCAGCGCCCGGGGGGGTCTCTCCTACAATGAGCAGTACTTC CASSARGGLSYNEQYF